This is a list of T cell receptor beta chains from one sample in a study of post-analysis software for immune sequencing data. A single record per CDR3 protein comes from TCRdb applying MiXCR to the PCR reads. This table has 650,000 to 850,000 distinct CDR3 sequences, around 42% appearing once. Sample: blood. The receptors come from a girl between 5 and 17 years old with multiple sclerosis. The CDR3 runs from the conserved cysteine through the conserved F or W. The D gene is left open where the match is weak. The size field is filled for only some rows; it gives once, few, many or a size class.

j_call clone_size d_call v_call cdr3_nt cdr3_aa
TRBJ2-7 few TRBD1 TRBV27 TGTGCCAGCAGTGCTTCATTTTGGACAGGGTTCTACGAGCAGTACTTC CASSASFWTGFYEQYF
TRBJ2-3 - - TRBV29-1 TGCAGCGTTGTAGAGGGCGAATCGGGTACGCAGTATTTT CSVVEGESGTQYF
TRBJ1-4 - TRBD1 TRBV15 TGTGCCACCAAGCACAGGGGAGTGACTAATGAAAAACTGTTTTTT CATKHRGVTNEKLFF
TRBJ2-7 - TRBD1 TRBV27 TGTGCCAGCAGCTTTGCCGGGACAGGGGTTTCCTACGAGCAGTACTTC CASSFAGTGVSYEQYF
TRBJ2-3 - TRBD2 TRBV5-1 TGCGCCAGCAGCGTGCGACTAGCGGTAGGGACTAGCACAGATACGCAGTATTTT CASSVRLAVGTSTDTQYF
TRBJ1-1 - TRBD1 TRBV4-1 TGCGCCAGCAGCCAAGGAGGGACAGGGGGCCAAGCTTTCTTT CASSQGGTGGQAFF
TRBJ2-5 - TRBD2 TRBV6-5 TGTGCCAGCAGTTACTCGGGACTAGCGGGAAGTGGACAAGAGACCCAGTACTTC CASSYSGLAGSGQETQYF
TRBJ1-1 - - TRBV29-1 TGCAGCGTTGAAGATCTGGAGGGATTCCGCATGAACACTGAAGCTTTCTTT CSVEDLEGFRMNTEAFF
TRBJ2-1 - - TRBV29-1 TGCAGCGCTAAATCAGGGAAGGGCTCCTACAATGAGCAGTTCTTC CSAKSGKGSYNEQFF
TRBJ2-4 - - TRBV20-1 TGCAGTGCAACCCAACAGGAGCAGATGGGACTTAAGCAGTACTTC CSATQQEQMGLKQYF
TRBJ2-1 - TRBD2 TRBV20-1 TGCAGTGCTGAGGGACTAGCGGGAGGGGCAGGATTGAATGAGCAGTTCTTC CSAEGLAGGAGLNEQFF
TRBJ2-7 - TRBD1 TRBV29-1 TGCAGCGTCTTACGGACCCGAGGGACAGGGGAAAACGAGCAGTACTTC CSVLRTRGTGENEQYF
TRBJ2-7 - TRBD1 TRBV29-1 TGCAGCGTTGTATCGACAGGGGACTTGAAGTACTTC CSVVSTGDLKYF
TRBJ1-2 - TRBD1 TRBV20-1 TGCAGCGAGGGGACAGGGGAGGAAGGCTACACCTTC CSEGTGEEGYTF
TRBJ1-3 - - TRBV27 TGTGCCAGCAGTTTGGGAACTCCGGGGCCCGCTGGAAACACCATATATTTT CASSLGTPGPAGNTIYF
TRBJ1-5 - - TRBV7-2 TGTGCCAGCAGCACTCCCGGGGGCAATCAGCCCCAGCATTTT CASSTPGGNQPQHF
TRBJ1-2 - TRBD1 TRBV12-3/TRBV12-4 TGTGCCAGCAGCCCCTGGACAGGGGGCAGCTATGGCTACACCTTC CASSPWTGGSYGYTF
TRBJ2-3 - - TRBV7-9 TGTGCCAGCAGCTTCCCAGGGGGAGGCGGCACAGATACGCAGTATTTT CASSFPGGGGTDTQYF
TRBJ2-5 - - TRBV3-1 TGTGCCAGCAGCCCGGGACTTCCAGAGACCCAGTACTTC CASSPGLPETQYF
TRBJ2-7 - - TRBV7-2 TGTGCCAGCAGCCGATGGGGTGGCGAGCAGTACTTC CASSRWGGEQYF
TRBJ2-1 few TRBD1 TRBV2 TGTGCCAGCAGGTGGACAGGGGAGGTGGGGATCTACAATGAGCAGTTCTTC CASRWTGEVGIYNEQFF
TRBJ2-5 - TRBD1 TRBV7-9 TGTGCCAGCAGCTCGAGACAGGGGGCAGAGACCCAGTACTTC CASSSRQGAETQYF
TRBJ2-1 - TRBD2 TRBV12-5 TGTGCTAGTGGTGGGGGGGGATACAATGAGCAGTTCTTC CASGGGGYNEQFF
TRBJ2-7 few TRBD2 TRBV5-1 TGCGCCAGCAAAGGGTCTAGCGGGAGTCTCTACGAGCAGTACTTC CASKGSSGSLYEQYF
TRBJ2-5 few - TRBV6-5 TGTGCCAGCAGTTACTCGAACAGCCAAGAGACCCAGTACTTC CASSYSNSQETQYF
TRBJ2-3 - TRBD2 TRBV15 TGTGCCACCAGCAGAGATCTCACTAGCGGGAGTACAGATACGCAGTATTTT CATSRDLTSGSTDTQYF
TRBJ2-3 - TRBD1 TRBV27 TGTGCCAGCAGCCGACAGGGGGTACGCACAGATACGCAGTATTTT CASSRQGVRTDTQYF
TRBJ1-5 - TRBD1 TRBV20-1 TGCAGTGCTGCACCGACAGGGGAGGCTCAGCCCCAGCATTTT CSAAPTGEAQPQHF
TRBJ2-5 few TRBD2 TRBV12-3/TRBV12-4 TGTGCCAGCAGCACTAATACCGGGACTAAGGAGACCCAGTACTTC CASSTNTGTKETQYF
TRBJ2-5 few - TRBV27 TGTGCCAGCTCCAGCGGGCACCAAGAGACCCAGTACTTC CASSSGHQETQYF
TRBJ1-2 once - TRBV3-1 TGTGCCAGCAACCAAGTTGCCGGGGGATTCTATGGCTACACCTTC CASNQVAGGFYGYTF
TRBJ2-1 - - TRBV6-2/TRBV6-3 TGTGCCAGCAGTACTCCGAAGCAAAGCTCCTACAATGAGCAGTTCTTC CASSTPKQSSYNEQFF
TRBJ2-5 few - TRBV4-3 TGCGCCAGCAGCCAACGGAGGGGTGGGACCCAGTACTTC CASSQRRGGTQYF
TRBJ2-2 - - TRBV18 TGTGCCAGCTCACTTGACAGCTCGAACACCGGGGAGCTGTTTTTT CASSLDSSNTGELFF
TRBJ2-3 - TRBD2 TRBV12-3/TRBV12-4 TGTGCCAGCAGACCCAGAGCGGGAGGGTCCACAGATGCGCAGTATTTT CASRPRAGGSTDAQYF
TRBJ1-5 once - TRBV20-1 TGCAGTGCTAGAGAGTGGCAGGGGACGATTAGCAATCAGCCCCAGCATTTT CSAREWQGTISNQPQHF
TRBJ2-2 few - TRBV12-3/TRBV12-4 TGTGCCAGCAGTTTATCCAGGGGGAACACCGGGGAGCTGTTTTTT CASSLSRGNTGELFF